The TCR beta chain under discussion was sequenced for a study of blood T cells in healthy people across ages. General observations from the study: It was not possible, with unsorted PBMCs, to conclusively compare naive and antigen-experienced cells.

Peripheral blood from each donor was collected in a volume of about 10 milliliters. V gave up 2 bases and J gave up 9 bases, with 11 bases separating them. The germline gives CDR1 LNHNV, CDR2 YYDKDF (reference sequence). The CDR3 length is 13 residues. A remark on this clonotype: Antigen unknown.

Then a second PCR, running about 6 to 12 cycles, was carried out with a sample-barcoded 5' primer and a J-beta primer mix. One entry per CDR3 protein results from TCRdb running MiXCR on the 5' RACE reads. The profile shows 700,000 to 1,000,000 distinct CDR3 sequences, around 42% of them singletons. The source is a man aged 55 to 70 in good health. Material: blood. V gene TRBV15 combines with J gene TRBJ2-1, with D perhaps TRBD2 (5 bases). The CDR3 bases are TGTGCCACCAGCAGAAGCTTGGGGAGTGAGCAGTTCTTC. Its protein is CATSRSLGSEQFF.